The 25 T cell receptor beta chains below were found in one sample sequenced in a study of glioma-infiltrating T cells. The iRepertoire nested amplicon-rescue multiplex PCR amplified TCR alpha and beta CDR3s from RNA. TCRdb ran MiXCR on the multiplex PCR reads and lists one entry per CDR3 protein. The sample records 170,000 or so distinct CDR3 sequences, more than 35% being singletons. The sample taken for sequencing was glioma tissue, nonneoplastic brain tissue, or PBMCs (not recorded which). The receptors were sampled from a human donor with low-grade glioma or glioblastoma, undergoing nonglioma brain surgery, or in good health (not recorded which).

There are many counts of this clonotype. The V and J genes are TRBV2 and TRBJ2-1; 8 bases fit TRBD2. The CDR3 length is 14 residues. Germline lookup yields CDR1 SNHLY and CDR2 FYNNEI. With V trimmed by 1 base and J by 7 bases, 3 bases remained unmatched. For the CDR3, the DNA is TGTGCCAGCAGTGAAGGGACTAGCCTTAATGAGCAGTTCTTC. Its protein product is CASSEGTSLNEQFF.

The chain employs TRBV18 and TRBJ2-7; 7 nucleotides match TRBD1. Unmatched junction bases numbered 4, after V lost 3 bases and J lost 5 bases. CDR3 length: 13 residues. Germline CDR1 KGHSH, CDR2 LQKENI. The CDR3 sequence: CASSPGDSHEQYF. CDR3 DNA: TGTGCCAGCTCACCGGGGGACAGCCACGAGCAGTACTTC.

Only a few counts were recorded for this clonotype. The chain joins TRBV27 to TRBJ2-6, with a weak D call TRBD1 (6 bases). The germline V gene encodes CDR1 MNHEY and CDR2 SMNVEV (reference sequence). Deletions cut 8 bases from V and 0 bases from J, with 14 bases between. CDR3 length: 16 amino acids. The CDR3 is CASQIRGGSGANVLTF. CDR3 DNA sequence: TGTGCCAGCCAAATTAGAGGGGGCTCTGGGGCCAACGTCCTGACTTTC.

As regards this clonotype: This clone may be a read error of a much larger clone one base away. This chain links TRBV2 with TRBJ1-5; no definite D call. The CDR3 is made up of 12 amino acids. CDR1 is SNHLY and CDR2 is FYNNEI in the germline V gene. The CDR3 reads CARSDEYQPQHF. The CDR3 coding sequence is TGTGCCAGAAGTGACGAGTATCAGCCCCAGCATTTT.

The chain combines TRBV5-1 with TRBJ2-4; D is possibly TRBD1 or TRBD2 (7 bases each). V lost 0 bases and J 7 bases, leaving 14 bases between the germline ends. Germline V gene sequence: CDR1 SGHRS, CDR2 YFSETQ. The CDR3 has 15 amino acids. CDR3 sequence: CASSLDPQGGNIQYF. CDR3 bases: TGCGCCAGCAGCTTGGATCCTCAGGGGGGGAACATTCAGTACTTC.

This clonotype was counted a few times. This chain uses TRBV5-1 with TRBJ2-1; TRBD2 matches 10 bases. CDR3 length equals 17 residues. The germline V gene encodes CDR1 SGHRS and CDR2 YFSETQ. V lost 2 bases to trimming and J lost 7 bases; unmatched junction nucleotides: 12. The CDR3 region has the DNA TGCGCCAGCAGCTTCAGGTCAATAGCGGGGGGCCGGAATGAGCAGTTCTTC. This gives the protein CASSFRSIAGGRNEQFF.

On this clonotype itself: Being one base from a much bigger clone, this may be a read error. The chain carries TRBV2 and TRBJ2-1; D gene uncertain. The CDR3 covers 11 residues. Germline V gene lookup returns CDR1 SNHLY and CDR2 FYNNEI. In DNA form, the CDR3 reads TGTGCCAGAAGTGAACGACTCTCGCAGTTCTTC. This codes for CARSERLSQFF.

To note about this clonotype: A junction boundary mismatches the germline segment, possibly from a read error. The CDR3 reads CASRRSWDPGPHHF. CDR3 DNA sequence: TGTGCCAGCAGACGAAGCTGGGACCCCGGGCCCCATCATTTT. The J gene is TRBJ1-5, the V gene TRBV28; possibly TRBD1 for D (5 bases). CDR3 length equals 14 residues. Germline lookup yields CDR1 MDHEN and CDR2 SYDVKM.

In its sample, this clonotype was seen many times. The chain couples TRBV20-1 to TRBJ2-3; 9 bases align to TRBD2. Looked up from germline, CDR1 is DFQATT and CDR2 is SNEGSKA (reference sequence). CDR3 size: 16 residues. The V segment lost 0 bases and the J segment 6 bases; nucleotides outside the gene matches: 10. CDR3 nucleotides: TGCAGTGCTAGAGATCGGATAGCGGGAGTATGGGATACGCAGTATTTT. Its translation is CSARDRIAGVWDTQYF.

As to this clonotype: A single base separates this from a much larger clone, so it may be a read error. V usage is TRBV24-1 and J usage is TRBJ2-1; D not certain. Trimming pared 3 bases from V and 6 bases from J, leaving 8 bases between. This CDR3 comprises 13 residues. Germline V lookup: CDR1 KGHDR, CDR2 SFDVKD. The CDR3 region is CATSDACSNEQFF. Here the CDR3 DNA reads TGTGCCACCAGTGATGCATGTAGCAATGAGCAGTTCTTC.

This clonotype was counted between two and nine times. This rearrangement joins TRBV12-3 or TRBV12-4 to TRBJ2-1; a possible D gene is TRBD2 (5 bases). The CDR3 runs to 14 residues. With 5 bases removed from V and 8 bases from J, the gap between germline ends came to 16 bases. This CDR3 is CASSRTPEAHEQFF. In DNA, the CDR3 is TGTGCCAGCAGTAGGACTCCCGAGGCCCATGAGCAGTTCTTC.

This clonotype was counted at least ten times. The rearrangement joins TRBV7-2 to TRBJ2-1; D might be TRBD1 or TRBD2, each matching 6 bases. The CDR3 contains 14 residues. Per germline, CDR1 SGHTA and CDR2 FQGNSA. V shed 5 bases and J shed 4 bases, with 12 bases lying between them. The CDR3 nucleotides are TGTGCCAGCAGCCAACGGGGGCGTTACAATGAGCAGTTCTTC. Its translation is CASSQRGRYNEQFF.

As regards this clonotype: Being one base from a much bigger clone, this may be a read error. The rearrangement joins TRBV11-2 to TRBJ1-5; perhaps TRBD1 as D (5 bases). V lost 4 bases and J 3 bases, leaving 13 bases between the germline ends. This CDR3 region has 15 residues. Germline assignment: CDR1 SGHAT and CDR2 FQNNGV. CDR3 coding DNA: TGTGCCAGCAGCTCACAGTGGGGCTACAATCAGCCCCAGCATTTT. This gives the protein CASSSQWGYNQPQHF.

Ten or more counts support this clonotype. This sequence joins TRBV20-1 and TRBJ2-1; D may be TRBD1 or TRBD2 (5 bases each). In germline, CDR1 is DFQATT, CDR2 SNEGSKA (reference sequence). The CDR3 loop spans 12 amino acids. This CDR3 reads CSRDGTYNEQFF. CDR3 coding DNA: TGCAGCCGGGACGGAACCTACAATGAGCAGTTCTTC.

This clonotype was counted ten times or more. The J gene is TRBJ1-5, the V gene TRBV2, with D unclear. The CDR3 loop spans 15 amino acids. Trimming shortened V by 5 bases and J by 4 bases, and 15 bases separated the two germline ends. Germline loops: CDR1 SNHLY, CDR2 FYNNEI. This CDR3 is CASSSETVINQPQHF. The CDR3 nucleotides read TGTGCCAGCAGTTCAGAGACGGTTATAAATCAGCCCCAGCATTTT.

The chain recombines TRBV24-1 with TRBJ2-1; 11 nucleotides agree with TRBD2. The CDR3 is 17 residues long. The V gene's germline CDR1 is KGHDR and CDR2 SFDVKD. V shed 4 bases and J 3 bases; nucleotides not matched to a gene: 7. The CDR3 loop is CATSDQTSGKYYNEQFF. The CDR3 DNA sequence: TGTGCCACCAGTGACCAGACTAGCGGGAAGTACTACAATGAGCAGTTCTTC.

Points on this clonotype: One junction end does not reproduce the germline sequence, and a read error may be involved. The chain employs TRBV29-1 and TRBJ2-7; perhaps TRBD1 as D (5 bases). This CDR3 is 14 amino acids long. Germline lookup yields CDR1 SQVTM and CDR2 ANQGSEA. CDR3 loop: CSVVFRAHSHEQYF. The CDR3, as DNA: TGCAGCGTTGTCTTCAGGGCGCACTCCCACGAGCAGTACTTC.

As regards this clonotype: Being one base from a much bigger clone, this may be a read error. The rearrangement uses TRBV28 and TRBJ2-3, with D possibly matching TRBD2 (5 bases). The CDR3 is 14 residues long. The V end lost 8 bases, the J end lost 5 bases, and 17 bases lay between the germline ends. Germline V CDR1 and CDR2: MDHEN, SYDVKM. For the CDR3, the DNA is TGTGCCAGCGTTGGAGCGGAATACAGAGATACGCAGTATTTT. Amino acids: CASVGAEYRDTQYF.

This clonotype was counted a few times. This may be a read error, as it is one base from a much larger clone. The rearrangement links TRBV6-1 to TRBJ2-7, with D possibly matching TRBD1 (5 bases). The CDR3 sequence is 15 residues long. Germline V gene sequence: CDR1 MNHNS, CDR2 SASEGT. CDR3 sequence reads: CASRPSQTVNYERYF. The CDR3 nucleotides are TGTGCCAGCAGACCGTCCCAGACAGTCAACTACGAGCGGTACTTC.

With regard to this clonotype: This may stem from a read error, because a much larger clone lies one nucleotide away. J is TRBJ1-1 and V is TRBV19, with D maybe TRBD1 (6 bases). The germline CDR1 and CDR2 sequences are LNHDA and SQIVND (reference sequence). V was shortened by 9 bases and J by 3 bases, with 11 bases between the two germline ends. The CDR3 is 12 amino acids. CDR3 residues: CASLDSYTEAFF. The CDR3, as DNA: TGTGCCAGCCTGGACAGTTACACTGAAGCTTTCTTT.

The chain recombines TRBV28 with TRBJ2-7, with 10 bases that match TRBD2. Trimming at V came to 2 bases and at J to 3 bases, leaving 7 bases not matched to a gene. Germline CDR1 and CDR2: MDHEN and SYDVKM. The CDR3 has 16 amino acids. CDR3 DNA sequence: TGTGCCAGCAGTTTAGGATTTCCTAGCGGGAGCTACGAGCAGTACTTC. Its protein is CASSLGFPSGSYEQYF.

This chain joins TRBV29-1 and TRBJ2-3; D unclear. This CDR3 contains 15 residues. The germline V gene encodes CDR1 SQVTM and CDR2 ANQGSEA. Trimming pared 4 bases from V and 0 bases from J, leaving 14 bases between. The CDR3 region is CSVVDRTPSTDTQYF. The CDR3 DNA follows: TGCAGCGTTGTCGACCGGACCCCCAGCACAGATACGCAGTATTTT.

This clonotype came up many times. This sequence joins TRBV6-1 and TRBJ2-7; D possibly corresponds to TRBD2 (6 bases). CDR1 is MNHNS and CDR2 is SASEGT in the germline V gene. Trimming took 3 bases from V and 0 from J, leaving 12 bases between them. The CDR3 totals 15 residues. CDR3 sequence (DNA): TGTGCCAGCAGTGATGGGGTAGCGGTCTCCTACGAGCAGTACTTC. Translation gives CASSDGVAVSYEQYF.

The table lists this clonotype with many counts. The rearrangement uses TRBV27 and TRBJ2-7, with D unresolved. Germline-derived CDR1 and CDR2 are MNHEY and SMNVEV (reference sequence). Between the trimmed V and J ends, which lost 6 bases and 1 base, there was a span of 16 bases. This CDR3 has 15 residues. Written as DNA, the CDR3 is TGTGCCAGCAGGCCGTCGGTTCTCGGTTCCTACGAGCAGTACTTC. It is translated as CASRPSVLGSYEQYF.

In its sample, this clonotype was seen many times. The CDR3 loop reads CSAWTVRSTEAFF. The CDR3 DNA sequence: TGCAGTGCTTGGACAGTGAGGAGCACTGAAGCTTTCTTT. V usage is TRBV20-1 and J usage is TRBJ1-1, with a tentative D call TRBD1 (6 bases). The V gene lost 5 bases and the J gene lost 4 bases, with 14 bases spanning the gap. The CDR3 spans 13 residues. Germline CDR1 is DFQATT and CDR2 is SNEGSKA (reference sequence).